These T cell receptor beta chains were read from a single sample in a study of blood T cell repertoires in COVID-19. Clones were sequenced by immunoSEQ multiplex PCR, and TCRdb holds only the in-frame ones, with some missing. The data show about 400,000 clones, 70% to 90% seen once. Sequencing input: PBMCs or T cells enriched from blood (not recorded which). All receptors derive from a man in his forties in a cohort exposed to, infected with or recovered from COVID-19 (not recorded which). Each CDR3 is given with its conserved first and last residue. A D gene is named only where the DNA matches it firmly.

V,D,CDR3
TRBV27,.,CASSPFPCEQYF
TRBV9,TRBD1,CASSVVPPGGDYGYTF
TRBV10-3,TRBD1,CAISEDRGRTGELFF
TRBV29-1,TRBD1,CSGQGAYSDTQYF
TRBV6-1,.,CASSEVGGPANEQFF
TRBV3-1/TRBV3-2,TRBD2,CASSLSLAGVKNEQYF
TRBV18,.,CASSPGYSNQPQHF
TRBV19,TRBD1,CASSGTGLGETQYF
TRBV7-2,.,CASSLLPVPGDFKTQYF
TRBV19,TRBD1,CASSIKGDRSYEQYF
TRBV19,.,CASSRDWFDEQYF
TRBV27,TRBD2,CASPNRTSVKYEQYF